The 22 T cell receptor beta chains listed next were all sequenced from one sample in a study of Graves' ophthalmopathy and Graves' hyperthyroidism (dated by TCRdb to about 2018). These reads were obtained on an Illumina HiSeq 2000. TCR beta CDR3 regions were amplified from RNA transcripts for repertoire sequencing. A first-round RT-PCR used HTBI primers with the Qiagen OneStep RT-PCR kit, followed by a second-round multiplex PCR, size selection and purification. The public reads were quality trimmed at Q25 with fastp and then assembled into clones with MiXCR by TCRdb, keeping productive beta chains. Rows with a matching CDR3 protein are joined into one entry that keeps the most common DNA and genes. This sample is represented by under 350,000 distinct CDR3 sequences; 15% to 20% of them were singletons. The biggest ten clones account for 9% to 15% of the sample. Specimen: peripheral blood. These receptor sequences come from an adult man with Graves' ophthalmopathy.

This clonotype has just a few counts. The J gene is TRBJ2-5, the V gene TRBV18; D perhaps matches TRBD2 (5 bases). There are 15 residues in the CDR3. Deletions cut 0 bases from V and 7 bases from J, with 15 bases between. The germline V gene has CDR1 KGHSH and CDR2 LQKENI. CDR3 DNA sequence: TGTGCCAGCTCACCACCGGGTACCCCCCGGGGGACCCAGTACTTC. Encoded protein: CASSPPGTPRGTQYF.

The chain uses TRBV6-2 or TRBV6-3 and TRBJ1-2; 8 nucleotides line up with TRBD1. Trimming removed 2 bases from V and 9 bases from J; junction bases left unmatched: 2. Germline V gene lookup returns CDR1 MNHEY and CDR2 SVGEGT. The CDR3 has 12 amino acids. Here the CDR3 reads CASSYGQGSYTF. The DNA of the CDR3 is TGTGCCAGCAGTTACGGACAGGGAAGCTACACCTTC.

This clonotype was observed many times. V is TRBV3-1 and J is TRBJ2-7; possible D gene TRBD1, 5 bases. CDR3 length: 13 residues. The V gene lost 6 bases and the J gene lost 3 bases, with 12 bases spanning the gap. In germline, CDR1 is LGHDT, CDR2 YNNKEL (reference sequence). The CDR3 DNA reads TGTGCCAGCAGACAGACAGAGGACTACGAGCAGTACTTC. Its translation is CASRQTEDYEQYF.

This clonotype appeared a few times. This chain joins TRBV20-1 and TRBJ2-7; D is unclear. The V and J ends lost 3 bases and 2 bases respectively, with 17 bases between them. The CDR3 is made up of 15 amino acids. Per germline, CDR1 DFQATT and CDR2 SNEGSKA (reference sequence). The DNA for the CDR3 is TGCAGTGCTAGGTCAAGGTCGAACAGCCCCTACGAGCAGTACTTC. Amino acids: CSARSRSNSPYEQYF.

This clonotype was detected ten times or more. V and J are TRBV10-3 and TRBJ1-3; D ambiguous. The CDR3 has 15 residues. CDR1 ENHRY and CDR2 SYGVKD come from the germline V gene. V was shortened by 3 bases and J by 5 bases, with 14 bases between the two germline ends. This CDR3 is CAISDSSVRRNTIYF. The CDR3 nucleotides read TGTGCCATCAGTGATTCCTCGGTTCGAAGAAACACCATATATTTT.

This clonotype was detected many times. DNA for the CDR3: TGTGCCAGCAGGGGTAAGGGGTGGAACACTGAAGCTTTCTTT. Its protein product is CASRGKGWNTEAFF. The chain recombines TRBV6-5 with TRBJ1-1; weak D call: TRBD1 (5 bases). V shed 6 bases and J shed 1 base, with 12 bases lying between them. Germline V gene data show CDR1 as MNHEY and CDR2 as SVGAGI. The CDR3 contains 14 residues.

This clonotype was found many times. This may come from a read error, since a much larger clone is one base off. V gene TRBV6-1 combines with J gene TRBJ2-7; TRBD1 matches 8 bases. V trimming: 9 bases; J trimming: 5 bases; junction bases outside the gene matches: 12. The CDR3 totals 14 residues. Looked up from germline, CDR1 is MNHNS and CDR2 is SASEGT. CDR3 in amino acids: CASLDDRGVDEQYF. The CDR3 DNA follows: TGTGCCAGTCTGGACGACAGGGGAGTTGACGAGCAGTACTTC.

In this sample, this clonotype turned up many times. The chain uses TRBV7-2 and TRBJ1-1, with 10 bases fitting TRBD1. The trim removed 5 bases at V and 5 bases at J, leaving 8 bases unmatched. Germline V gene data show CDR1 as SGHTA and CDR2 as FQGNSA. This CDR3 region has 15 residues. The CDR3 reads CASSTQTGGRTEAFF. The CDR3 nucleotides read TGTGCCAGCAGCACCCAGACAGGGGGCAGGACTGAAGCTTTCTTT.

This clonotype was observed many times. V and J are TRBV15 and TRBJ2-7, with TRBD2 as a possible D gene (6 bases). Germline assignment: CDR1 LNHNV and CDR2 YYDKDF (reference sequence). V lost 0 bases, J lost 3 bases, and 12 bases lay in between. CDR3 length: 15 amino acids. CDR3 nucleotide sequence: TGTGCCACCAGCAGAGATCGTGGAGGGAGCTACGAGCAGTACTTC. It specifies CATSRDRGGSYEQYF.

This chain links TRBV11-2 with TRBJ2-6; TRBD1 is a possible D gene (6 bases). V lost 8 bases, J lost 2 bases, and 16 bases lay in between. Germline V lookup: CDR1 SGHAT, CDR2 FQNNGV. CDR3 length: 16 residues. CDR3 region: CASSRRGVTGANVLTF. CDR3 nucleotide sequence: TGTGCCAGCTCACGCAGGGGAGTGACTGGGGCCAACGTCCTGACTTTC. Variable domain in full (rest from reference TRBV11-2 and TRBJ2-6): EAGVAQSPRYKIIEKRQSVAFWCNPISGHATLYWYQQILGQGPKLLIQFQNNGVVDDSQLPKDRFSAERLKGVDSTLKIQPAKLEDSAVYLCASSRRGVTGANVLTFGAGSRLTVL.

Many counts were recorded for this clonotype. The CDR3 bases are TGTGCCAGCAGCGCAAACAGGGGGGGCTACACCTTC. The encoded protein is CASSANRGGYTF. The V gene is TRBV9, the J gene TRBJ1-2; 8 bases map to TRBD1. V dropped 3 bases and J dropped 8; count of bases not matched to a gene: 3. Germline V gives CDR1 SGDLS, CDR2 YYNGEE. The CDR3 consists of 12 residues.

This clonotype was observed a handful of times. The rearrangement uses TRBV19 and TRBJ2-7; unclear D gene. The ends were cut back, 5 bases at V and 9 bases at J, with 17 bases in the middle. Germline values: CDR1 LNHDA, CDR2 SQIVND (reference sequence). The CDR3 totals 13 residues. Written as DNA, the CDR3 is TGTGCCAGTAGTCCCTCGGCACCCGTGCCGCAGTACTTC. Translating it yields CASSPSAPVPQYF. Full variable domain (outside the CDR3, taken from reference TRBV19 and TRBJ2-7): DGGITQSPKYLFRKEGQNVTLSCEQNLNHDAMYWYRQDPGQGLRLIYYSQIVNDFQKGDIAEGYSVSREKKESFPLTVTSAQKNPTAFYLCASSPSAPVPQYFGPGTRLTVT.

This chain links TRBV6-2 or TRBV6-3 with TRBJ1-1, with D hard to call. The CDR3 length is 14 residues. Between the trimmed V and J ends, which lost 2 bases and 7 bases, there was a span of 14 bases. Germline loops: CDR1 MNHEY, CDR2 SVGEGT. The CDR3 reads CASSYNVGRGEAFF. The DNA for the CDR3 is TGTGCCAGCAGTTACAACGTCGGACGGGGTGAAGCTTTCTTT.

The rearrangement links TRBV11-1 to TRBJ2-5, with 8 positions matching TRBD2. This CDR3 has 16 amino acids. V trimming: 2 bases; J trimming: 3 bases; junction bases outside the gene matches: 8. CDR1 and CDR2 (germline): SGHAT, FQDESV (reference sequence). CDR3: CASSLPPGSGKETQYF. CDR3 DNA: TGTGCCAGCAGCTTACCGCCGGGTAGCGGGAAAGAGACCCAGTACTTC. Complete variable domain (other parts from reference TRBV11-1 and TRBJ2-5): EAEVAQSPRYKITEKSQAVAFWCDPISGHATLYWYRQILGQGPELLVQFQDESVVDDSQLPKDRFSAERLKGVDSTLKIQPAELGDSAMYLCASSLPPGSGKETQYFGPGTRLLVL.

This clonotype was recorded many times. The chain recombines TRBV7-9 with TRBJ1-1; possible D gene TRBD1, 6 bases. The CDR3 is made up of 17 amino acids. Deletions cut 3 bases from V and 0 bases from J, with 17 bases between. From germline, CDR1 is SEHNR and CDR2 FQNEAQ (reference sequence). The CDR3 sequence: CASSFYRVSFLNTEAFF. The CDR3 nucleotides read TGTGCCAGCAGCTTTTACAGGGTGTCATTTTTGAACACTGAAGCTTTCTTT.

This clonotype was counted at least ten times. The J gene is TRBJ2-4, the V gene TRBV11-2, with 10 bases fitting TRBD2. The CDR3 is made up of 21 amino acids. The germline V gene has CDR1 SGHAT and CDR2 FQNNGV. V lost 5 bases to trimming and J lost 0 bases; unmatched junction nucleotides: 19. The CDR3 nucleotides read TGTGCCAGCAGCCCCCGGACTAGCGGACAACCACAAGACCCAGCCAAAAACATTCAGTACTTC. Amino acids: CASSPRTSGQPQDPAKNIQYF.

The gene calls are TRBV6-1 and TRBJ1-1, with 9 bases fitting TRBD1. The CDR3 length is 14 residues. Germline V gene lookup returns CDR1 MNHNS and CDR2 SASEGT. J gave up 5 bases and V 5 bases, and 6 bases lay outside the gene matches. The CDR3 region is CASSRKTGGTEAFF. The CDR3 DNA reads TGTGCCAGCAGTAGGAAGACAGGGGGGACTGAAGCTTTCTTT.

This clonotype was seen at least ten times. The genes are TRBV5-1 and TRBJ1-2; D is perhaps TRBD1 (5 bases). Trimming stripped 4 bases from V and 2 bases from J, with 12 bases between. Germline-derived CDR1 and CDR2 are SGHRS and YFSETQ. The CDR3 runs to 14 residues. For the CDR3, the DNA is TGCGCCAGCAGCGGGGGATTAGGGAACTATGGCTACACCTTC. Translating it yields CASSGGLGNYGYTF. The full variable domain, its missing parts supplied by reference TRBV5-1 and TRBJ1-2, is KAGVTQTPRYLIKTRGQQVTLSCSPISGHRSVSWYQQTPGQGLQFLFEYFSETQRNKGNFPGRFSGRQFSNSRSEMNVSTLELGDSALYLCASSGGLGNYGYTFGSGTRLTVV.

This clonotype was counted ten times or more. DNA of the CDR3: TGTGCCAGCAGCCCAATTCTGAACACCGGGGAGCTGTTTTTT. As protein: CASSPILNTGELFF. This rearrangement joins TRBV7-8 to TRBJ2-2; no definite D call. CDR3 length: 14 amino acids. Between the trimmed V and J ends, which lost 5 bases and 1 base, there was a span of 8 bases. CDR1 SGHVS and CDR2 FQNEAQ come from the germline V gene.

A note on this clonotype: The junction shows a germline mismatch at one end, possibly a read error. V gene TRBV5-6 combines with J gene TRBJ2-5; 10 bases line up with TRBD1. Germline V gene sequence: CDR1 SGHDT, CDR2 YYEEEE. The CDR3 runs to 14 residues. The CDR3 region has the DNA TGTGCCAGCAGCTTGGTAGGACAGGGGGGCCGCCGCTCCTTC. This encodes CASSLVGQGGRRSF.

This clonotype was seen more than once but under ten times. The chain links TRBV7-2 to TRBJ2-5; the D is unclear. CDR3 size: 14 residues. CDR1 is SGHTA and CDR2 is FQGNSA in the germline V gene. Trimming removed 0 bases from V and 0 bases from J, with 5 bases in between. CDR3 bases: TGTGCCAGCAGCTTAGCCGATTACCAAGAGACCCAGTACTTC. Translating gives CASSLADYQETQYF.

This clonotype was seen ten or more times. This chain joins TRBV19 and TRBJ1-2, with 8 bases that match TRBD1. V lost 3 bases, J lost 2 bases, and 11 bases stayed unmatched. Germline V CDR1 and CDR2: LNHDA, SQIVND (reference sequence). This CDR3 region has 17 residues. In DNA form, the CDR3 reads TGTGCCAGTAGTATGGCGGCAGGGGGCAGACGAAACTATGGCTACACCTTC. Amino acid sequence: CASSMAAGGRRNYGYTF.